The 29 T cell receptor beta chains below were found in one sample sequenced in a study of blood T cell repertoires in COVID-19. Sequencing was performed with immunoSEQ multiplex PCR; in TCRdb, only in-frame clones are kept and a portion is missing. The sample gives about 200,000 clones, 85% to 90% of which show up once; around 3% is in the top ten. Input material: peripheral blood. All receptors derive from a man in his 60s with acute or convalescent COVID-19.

The CDR3 DNA reads as TGTGCCAGCAGCGACCGGGACAGGGTCTATGGCTACACCTTC. Translation gives CASSDRDRVYGYTF. V gene TRBV3-1 (or the pseudogene TRBV3-2) combines with J gene TRBJ1-2; the match to TRBD1 covers 9 bases. The CDR3 consists of 14 residues. J gave up 4 bases and V 5 bases, and 5 bases lay outside the gene matches. CDR1 is LGHDT, CDR2 YNNKEL, per germline (reference sequence).

The CDR3 is CASSYSGTLQSYTF. As DNA, the CDR3 is TGTGCCAGCAGTTACTCAGGGACACTGCAGAGCTACACCTTC. The J gene is TRBJ1-2, the V gene TRBV6-5, with D perhaps TRBD1 (6 bases). V gave up 0 bases and J gave up 9 bases, with 14 bases separating them. CDR3 size: 14 residues. CDR1 MNHEY and CDR2 SVGAGI come from the germline V gene.

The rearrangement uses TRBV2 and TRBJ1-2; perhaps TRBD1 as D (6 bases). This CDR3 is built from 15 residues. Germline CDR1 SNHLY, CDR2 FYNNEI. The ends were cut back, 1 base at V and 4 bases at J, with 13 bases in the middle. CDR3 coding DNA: TGTGCCAGCAGTGAAGTGGGCCGGACAGCCTATGGCTACACCTTC. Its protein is CASSEVGRTAYGYTF.

CDR3 sequence reads: CASSQGLSGGWDTQYF. In nucleotides, the CDR3 is TGTGCCAGCAGCCAAGGACTAAGCGGAGGCTGGGATACGCAGTATTTT. The chain couples TRBV4-2 to TRBJ2-3, with a weak D call TRBD2 (5 bases). The V end lost 1 base, the J end lost 6 bases, and 17 bases lay between the germline ends. Germline V gene lookup returns CDR1 LGHNA and CDR2 YNFKEQ. The CDR3 is made up of 16 amino acids.

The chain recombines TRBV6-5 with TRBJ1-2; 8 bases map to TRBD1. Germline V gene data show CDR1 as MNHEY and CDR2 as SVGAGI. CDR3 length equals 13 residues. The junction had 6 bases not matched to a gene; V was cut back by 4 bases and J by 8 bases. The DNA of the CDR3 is TGTGCCAGCAGTTTGGACAGGGTCGGCGGCTACACCTTC. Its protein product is CASSLDRVGGYTF.

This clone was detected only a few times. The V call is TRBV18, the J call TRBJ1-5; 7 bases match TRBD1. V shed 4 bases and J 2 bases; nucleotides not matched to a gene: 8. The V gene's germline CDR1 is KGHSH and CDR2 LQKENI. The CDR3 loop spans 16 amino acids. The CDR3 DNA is TGTGCCAGCTCACAGGACGGGGGACAGCGCAATCAGCCCCAGCATTTT. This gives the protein CASSQDGGQRNQPQHF.

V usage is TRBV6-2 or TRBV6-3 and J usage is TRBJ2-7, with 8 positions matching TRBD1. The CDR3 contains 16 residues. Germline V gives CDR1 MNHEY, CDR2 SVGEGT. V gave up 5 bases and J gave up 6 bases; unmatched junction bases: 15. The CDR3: CASSSRGRTGLTEQYF. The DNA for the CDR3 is TGTGCCAGCAGTAGCCGAGGTAGGACAGGGTTGACCGAGCAGTACTTC.

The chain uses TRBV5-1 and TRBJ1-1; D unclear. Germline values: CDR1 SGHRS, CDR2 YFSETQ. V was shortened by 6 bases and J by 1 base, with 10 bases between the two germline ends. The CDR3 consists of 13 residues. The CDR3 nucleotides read TGCGCCAGCATCGGACTCCCGAACACTGAAGCTTTCTTT. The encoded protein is CASIGLPNTEAFF.

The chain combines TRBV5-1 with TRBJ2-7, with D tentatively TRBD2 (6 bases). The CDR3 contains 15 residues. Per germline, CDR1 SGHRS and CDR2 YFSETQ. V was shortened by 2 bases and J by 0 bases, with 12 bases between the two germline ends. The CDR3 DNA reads TGCGCCAGCAGCTTTCGGGCGGGGCCCTCCTACGAGCAGTACTTC. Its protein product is CASSFRAGPSYEQYF. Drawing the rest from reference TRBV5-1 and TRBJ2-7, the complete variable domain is KAGVTQTPRYLIKTRGQQVTLSCSPISGHRSVSWYQQTPGQGLQFLFEYFSETQRNKGNFPGRFSGRQFSNSRSEMNVSTLELGDSALYLCASSFRAGPSYEQYFGPGTRLTVT.

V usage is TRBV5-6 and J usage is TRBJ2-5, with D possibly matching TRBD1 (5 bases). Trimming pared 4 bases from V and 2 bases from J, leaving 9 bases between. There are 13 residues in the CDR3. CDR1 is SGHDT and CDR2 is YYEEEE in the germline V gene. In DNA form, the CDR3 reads TGTGCCAGCAGCAATACAGGTCAAGAGACCCAGTACTTC. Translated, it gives CASSNTGQETQYF. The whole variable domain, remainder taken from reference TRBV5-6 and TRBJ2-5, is DAGVTQSPTHLIKTRGQQVTLRCSPKSGHDTVSWYQQALGQGPQFIFQYYEEEERQRGNFPDRFSGHQFPNYSSELNVNALLLGDSALYLCASSNTGQETQYFGPGTRLLVL.

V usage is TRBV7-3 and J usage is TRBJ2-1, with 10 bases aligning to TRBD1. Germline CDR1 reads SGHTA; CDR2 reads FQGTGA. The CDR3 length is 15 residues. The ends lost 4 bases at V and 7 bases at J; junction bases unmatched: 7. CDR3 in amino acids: CASSSRQGAVNEQFF. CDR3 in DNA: TGTGCCAGCAGCTCCCGACAGGGGGCGGTTAATGAGCAGTTCTTC. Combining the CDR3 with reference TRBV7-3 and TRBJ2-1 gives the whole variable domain GAGVSQTPSNKVTEKGKYVELRCDPISGHTALYWYRQSLGQGPEFLIYFQGTGAADDSGLPNDRFFAVRPEGSVSTLKIQRTERGDSAVYLCASSSRQGAVNEQFFGPGTRLTVL.

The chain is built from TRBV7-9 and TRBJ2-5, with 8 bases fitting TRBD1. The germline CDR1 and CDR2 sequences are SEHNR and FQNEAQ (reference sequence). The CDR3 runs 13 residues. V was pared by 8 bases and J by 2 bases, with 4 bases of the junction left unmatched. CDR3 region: CASGTGSQETQYF. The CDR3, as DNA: TGTGCCAGCGGGACAGGTAGTCAAGAGACCCAGTACTTC.

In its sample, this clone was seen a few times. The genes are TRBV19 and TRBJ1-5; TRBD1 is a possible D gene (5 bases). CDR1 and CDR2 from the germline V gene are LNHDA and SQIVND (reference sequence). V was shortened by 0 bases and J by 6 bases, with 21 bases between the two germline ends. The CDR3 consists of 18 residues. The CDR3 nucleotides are TGTGCCAGTAGTATAGATCGGTTCCGGGGCGCGCGGGGTCAGCCCCAGCATTTT. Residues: CASSIDRFRGARGQPQHF.

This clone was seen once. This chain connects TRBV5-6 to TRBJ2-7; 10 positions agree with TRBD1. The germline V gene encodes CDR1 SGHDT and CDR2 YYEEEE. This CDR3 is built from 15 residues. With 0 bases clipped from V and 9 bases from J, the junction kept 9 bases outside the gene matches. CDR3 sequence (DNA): TGTGCCAGCAGCTTGGGCGGGACAGGGGAAATGGGGCAGTACTTC. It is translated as CASSLGGTGEMGQYF. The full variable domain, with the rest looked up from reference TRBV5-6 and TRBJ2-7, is DAGVTQSPTHLIKTRGQQVTLRCSPKSGHDTVSWYQQALGQGPQFIFQYYEEEERQRGNFPDRFSGHQFPNYSSELNVNALLLGDSALYLCASSLGGTGEMGQYFGPGTRLTVT.

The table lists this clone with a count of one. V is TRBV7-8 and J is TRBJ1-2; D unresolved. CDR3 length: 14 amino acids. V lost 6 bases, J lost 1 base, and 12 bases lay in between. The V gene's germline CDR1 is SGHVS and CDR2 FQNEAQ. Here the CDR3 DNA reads TGTGCCAGCAGTTTGAGAGAGAATAACTATGGCTACACCTTC. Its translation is CASSLRENNYGYTF.

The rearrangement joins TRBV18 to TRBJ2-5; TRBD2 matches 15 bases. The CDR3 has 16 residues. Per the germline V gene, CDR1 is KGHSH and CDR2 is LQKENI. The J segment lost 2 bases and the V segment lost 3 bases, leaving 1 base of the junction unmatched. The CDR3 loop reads CASSPGTSGGQETQYF. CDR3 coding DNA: TGTGCCAGCTCACCCGGGACTAGCGGGGGGCAAGAGACCCAGTACTTC.

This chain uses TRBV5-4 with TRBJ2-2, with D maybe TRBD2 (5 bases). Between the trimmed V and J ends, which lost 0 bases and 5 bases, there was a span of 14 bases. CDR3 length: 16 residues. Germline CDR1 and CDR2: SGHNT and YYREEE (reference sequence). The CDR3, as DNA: TGTGCCAGCAGCTTGGCCGGGGTCATTGGGACCGGGGAGCTGTTTTTT. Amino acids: CASSLAGVIGTGELFF.

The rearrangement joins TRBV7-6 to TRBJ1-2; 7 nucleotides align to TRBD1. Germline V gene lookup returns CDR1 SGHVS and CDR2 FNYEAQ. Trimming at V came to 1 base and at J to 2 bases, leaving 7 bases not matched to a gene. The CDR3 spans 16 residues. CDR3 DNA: TGTGCCAGCAGCTTAGGGGGGACAGTGCCAAACTATGGCTACACCTTC. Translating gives CASSLGGTVPNYGYTF.

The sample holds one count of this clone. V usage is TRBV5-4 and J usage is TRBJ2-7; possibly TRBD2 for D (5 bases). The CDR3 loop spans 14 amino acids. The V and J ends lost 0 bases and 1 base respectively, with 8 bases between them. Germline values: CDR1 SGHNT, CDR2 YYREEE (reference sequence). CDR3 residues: CASSLGGGSYEQYF. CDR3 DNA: TGTGCCAGCAGCTTGGGAGGAGGATCCTACGAGCAGTACTTC.

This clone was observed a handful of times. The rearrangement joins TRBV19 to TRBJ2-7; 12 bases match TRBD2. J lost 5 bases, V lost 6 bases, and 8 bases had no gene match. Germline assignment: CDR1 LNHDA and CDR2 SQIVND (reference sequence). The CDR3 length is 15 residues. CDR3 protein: CASRPKTSGGHEQYF. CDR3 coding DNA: TGTGCCAGTAGACCAAAGACTAGCGGGGGCCACGAGCAGTACTTC.

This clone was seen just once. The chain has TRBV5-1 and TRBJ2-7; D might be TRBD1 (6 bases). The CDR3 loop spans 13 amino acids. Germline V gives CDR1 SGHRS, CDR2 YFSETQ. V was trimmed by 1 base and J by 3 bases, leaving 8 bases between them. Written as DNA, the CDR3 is TGCGCCAGCAGCTTGCGGGACAACTACGAGCAGTACTTC. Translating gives CASSLRDNYEQYF.

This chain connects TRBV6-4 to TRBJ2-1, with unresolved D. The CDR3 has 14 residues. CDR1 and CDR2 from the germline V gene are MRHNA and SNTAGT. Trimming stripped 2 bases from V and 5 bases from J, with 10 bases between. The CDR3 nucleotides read TGTGCCAGCAGTGACCCTGGGCCCAACAATGAGCAGTTCTTC. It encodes CASSDPGPNNEQFF.

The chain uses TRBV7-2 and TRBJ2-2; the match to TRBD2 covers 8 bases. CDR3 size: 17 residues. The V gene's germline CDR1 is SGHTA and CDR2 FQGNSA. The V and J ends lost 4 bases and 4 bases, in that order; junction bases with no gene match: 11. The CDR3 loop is CASSSAPRRGVTGELFF. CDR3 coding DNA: TGTGCCAGCAGCTCCGCCCCCCGGCGGGGGGTCACCGGGGAGCTGTTTTTT. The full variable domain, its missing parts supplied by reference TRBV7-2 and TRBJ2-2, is GAGVSQSPSNKVTEKGKDVELRCDPISGHTALYWYRQSLGQGLEFLIYFQGNSAPDKSGLPSDRFSAERTGGSVSTLTIQRTQQEDSAVYLCASSSAPRRGVTGELFFGEGSRLTVL.

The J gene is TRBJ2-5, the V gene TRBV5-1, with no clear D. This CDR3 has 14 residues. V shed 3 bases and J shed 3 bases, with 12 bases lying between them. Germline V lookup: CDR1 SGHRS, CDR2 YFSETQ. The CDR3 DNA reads TGCGCCAGCAGCTCGGTCGGCGGAGAAGAGACCCAGTACTTC. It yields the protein CASSSVGGEETQYF.

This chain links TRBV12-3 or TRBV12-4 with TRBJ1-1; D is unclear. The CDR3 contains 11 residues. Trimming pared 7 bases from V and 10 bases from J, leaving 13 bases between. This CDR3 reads CASTLRGVAFF. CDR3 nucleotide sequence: TGTGCCAGCACCCTCCGCGGGGTAGCTTTCTTT.

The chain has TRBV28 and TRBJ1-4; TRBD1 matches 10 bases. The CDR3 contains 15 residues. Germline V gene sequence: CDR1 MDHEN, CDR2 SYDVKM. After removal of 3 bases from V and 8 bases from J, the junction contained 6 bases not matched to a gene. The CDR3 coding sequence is TGTGCCAGCAGTTTTATTCGGGACAGGGGCGAAAAACTGTTTTTT. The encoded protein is CASSFIRDRGEKLFF.

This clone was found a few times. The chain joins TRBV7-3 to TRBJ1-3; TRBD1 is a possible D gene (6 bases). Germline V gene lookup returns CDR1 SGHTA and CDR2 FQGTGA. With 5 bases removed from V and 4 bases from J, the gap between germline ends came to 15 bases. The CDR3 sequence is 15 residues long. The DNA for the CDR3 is TGTGCCAGCAGCCTAGTGGGGGCGGAAGGAAACACCATATATTTT. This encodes CASSLVGAEGNTIYF.

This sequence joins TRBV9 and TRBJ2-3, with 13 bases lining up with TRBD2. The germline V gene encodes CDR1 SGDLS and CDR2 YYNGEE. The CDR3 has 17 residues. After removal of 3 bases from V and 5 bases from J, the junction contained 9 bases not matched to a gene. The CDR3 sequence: CASSARLAGGPRDTQYF. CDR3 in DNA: TGTGCCAGCAGCGCTCGACTAGCGGGGGGCCCAAGAGATACGCAGTATTTT.

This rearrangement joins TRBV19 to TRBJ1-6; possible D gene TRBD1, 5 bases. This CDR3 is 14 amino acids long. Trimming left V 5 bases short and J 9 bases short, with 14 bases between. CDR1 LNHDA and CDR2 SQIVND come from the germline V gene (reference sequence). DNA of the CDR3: TGTGCCAGTAGTTCAAGAGACGGGGGTTCACCCCTCCACTTT. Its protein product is CASSSRDGGSPLHF.